The TCR beta chain described here comes from a study of blood T cell repertoires in COVID-19. In the original workflow: Amplification of reference gene primers provided the estimated nucleated cell counts. Method: immunoSEQ multiplex PCR; TCRdb's copy keeps in-frame clones and lacks some. V and J calls and clone size follow that table, whereas D and trimming were derived from the DNA. The data hold more than 400,000 clones, with 90% observed a single time. The CDR3 has 13 residues. Germline V gives CDR1 LNHDA, CDR2 SQIVND (reference sequence). The V gene lost 7 bases and the J gene lost 1 base, with 10 bases spanning the gap. Recruits, aged about 18 to 100 years, lived in 24 US areas. Self-reported history from a screening survey and questionnaire set each donor's cohort. Two consecutive negative NP/OP PCR tests, clearance, or resolved symptoms defined Cohort 3 recovery.

This receptor was taken from a man aged 18 to 35 who had recovered from COVID-19. The chain carries TRBV19 and TRBJ1-1, with D hard to call. Sequences were obtained from PBMCs or T cells enriched from blood (not recorded which). The CDR3 sequence: CASKAGKNTEAFF. The CDR3 DNA reads TGTGCCAGTAAGGCGGGGAAGAACACTGAAGCTTTCTTT.